This TCR beta chain is drawn from a study of shared clonotypes between healthy human individuals. The table lists this clone with a few counts. The CDR3 spans 12 residues. The V end lost 3 bases, the J end lost 5 bases, and 10 bases lay between the germline ends. Germline V gene data show CDR1 as SQVTM and CDR2 as ANQGSEA. Deep level was the assay's run setting. Sequenced by immunoSEQ multiplex PCR; TCRdb stores in-frame clones only, minus some. The table shows about half a million clones, with 79% occurring only once. Healthy and HIV-negative, the adult donors had no recent acute infections or vaccinations.

The sequence came from a woman in her forties in good health. Some clones in this sample may be carry-over from other donors' samples. The sample comprised PBMCs. The chain combines TRBV29-1 with TRBJ1-1, with D hard to call. The CDR3 region is CSVESSETEAFF. CDR3 DNA sequence: TGCAGCGTTGAGTCCAGTGAGACTGAAGCTTTCTTT.